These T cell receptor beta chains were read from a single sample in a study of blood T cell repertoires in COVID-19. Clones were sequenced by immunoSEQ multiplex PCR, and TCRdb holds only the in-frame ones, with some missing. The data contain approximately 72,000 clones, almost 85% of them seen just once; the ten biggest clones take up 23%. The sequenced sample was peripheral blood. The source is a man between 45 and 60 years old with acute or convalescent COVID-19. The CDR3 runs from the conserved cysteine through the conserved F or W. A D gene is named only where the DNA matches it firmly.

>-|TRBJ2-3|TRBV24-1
TGTGCCACCAGTATAGCGGAGGGAAGCACAGATACGCAGTATTTT
CATSIAEGSTDTQYF
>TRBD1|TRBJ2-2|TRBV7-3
TGTGCCAGCAGCTTGGGGACAGTGAACACCGGGGAGCTGTTTTTT
CASSLGTVNTGELFF
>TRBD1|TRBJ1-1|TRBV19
TGTGCCAGTACCCCCGGGACAGCGAATAAAAACACTGAAGCTTTCTTT
CASTPGTANKNTEAFF
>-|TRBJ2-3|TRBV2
TGTGCCAGCAGTGATGGGACTCTACGCACAGATACGCAGTATTTT
CASSDGTLRTDTQYF
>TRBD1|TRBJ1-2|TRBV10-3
TGTGCCATCAGCCCGGGACAGGGGTTTGGCTACACCTTC
CAISPGQGFGYTF
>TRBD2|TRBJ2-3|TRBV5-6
TGTGCCAGCAGCTTGGCCCTAGCGGGGGTGATCGATACGCAGTATTTT
CASSLALAGVIDTQYF
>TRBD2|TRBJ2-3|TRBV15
TGTGCCACCAGCAGAGATCTTGGGACTAGTACCGGCACAGATACGCAGTATTTT
CATSRDLGTSTGTDTQYF
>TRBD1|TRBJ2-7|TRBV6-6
TGTGCCAGCAGTCCGCGACAGGGCACCGAGCAGTACTTC
CASSPRQGTEQYF
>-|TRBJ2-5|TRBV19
TGTGCCAGTAGTTCACTTCAAGAGACCCAGTACTTC
CASSSLQETQYF
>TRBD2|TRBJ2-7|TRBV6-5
TGTGCCAGCAGTTTGACTAGCGGGGGGCGAGAGCAGTACTTC
CASSLTSGGREQYF
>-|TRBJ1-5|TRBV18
TGTGCCAGCTCACTTTCAGGGTTGCTCGAGAATCAGCCCCAGCATTTT
CASSLSGLLENQPQHF
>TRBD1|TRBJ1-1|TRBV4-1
TGCGCCAGCAGCCAAGGGGACAGGGTGAACACTGAAGCTTTCTTT
CASSQGDRVNTEAFF
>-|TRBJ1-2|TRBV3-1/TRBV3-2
TGTGCCAGCAGCCAAGAAATAGGGGCCCACTATGGCTACACCTTC
CASSQEIGAHYGYTF
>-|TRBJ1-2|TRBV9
TGTGCCAGCAGCGTACAGGCGGACATCTGGGGCTATGGCTACACCTTC
CASSVQADIWGYGYTF
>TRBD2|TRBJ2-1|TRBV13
TGTGCCAGCAGCTTAGTTTTGCGGGGGGGCAATGAGCAGTTCTTC
CASSLVLRGGNEQFF